This TCR beta chain was recorded in a study of early T cells in non-severe SARS-CoV-2 infection (dated by TCRdb to the early 2020s). Turning to the overall study: TCR sequencing used bulk RNA from unsorted whole blood, so alpha and beta chains could not be paired.

The receptor library was made with 5' RACE. Reads for this sample came from a NextSeq 500. In the TCR library protocol, unique molecular identifiers were attached to individual cDNA molecules to correct for PCR bias and sequencing error. TCR alpha and beta chains were both sequenced, and the abundances of alpha and beta sequences in each sample were closely correlated with each other. The authors processed their data as follows. Decombinator V4 was used to annotate TCR sequences for V gene, J gene and CDR3. TCRs were defined as expanded if a significant change between any two time points was detected under a Poisson model with p below 0.0001. TCR abundances were normalised to the total number of TCRs sequenced in each sample and reported as counts per million. MAIT TCRs were defined by TRAV1-2 paired with TRAJ12, TRAJ20 or TRAJ33, and iNKT TCRs by TRAV10 paired with TRAJ18. A search of VDJdb, accessed on 1 November 2021, was run for TCRs annotated to CMV, EBV and SARS-CoV-2, with TCRs annotated for multiple antigens excluded. TCRdb reanalyzed the raw reads on its own, using fastp at Q25 for trimming and MiXCR for clone calling, and kept in-frame beta chains. Each record represents a unique CDR3 protein, reported with the most common genes and DNA among its rows. TCRdb's processing, not the authors', yielded these V and J calls. The sample yields roughly 67,000 distinct CDR3 sequences; approximately 10% were counted once. The ten largest account for around 6.6% of the sample.

A case-control design nested within a healthcare worker cohort in London, UK, was used, with weekly nasopharyngeal swab PCR tests and blood sampling performed. Healthcare workers were enrolled in the week of the UK lockdown, from 23 to 31 March 2020, and were followed every week for up to roughly 16 weeks. Spanning cysteine to phenylalanine, the CDR3 consists of 14 amino acids. Only the CDR3 region is kept as DNA, spanning 42 bases read in frame from base 1. CDR1 is given as ENHRY and CDR2 as SYGVKD, both from the germline V gene. V is clipped by 0 bases and J by 6 bases, and the sequence between their germline boundaries is 11 bases long. This clonotype has ten or more counts. Its target antigen remains unknown. Nothing much larger sits one base from this clone, and base qualities are not available. The study at large found these results: VDJdb matching was skewed toward anti-spike CD8 responses, so virus-specific expansions were likely underestimated and private and CD4 specificities were missed.

The sample consisted of whole blood. This chain joins TRBV10-3 to TRBJ1-1, with the D segment identity uncertain. The sequence was collected from an adult who was a healthcare worker with PCR-confirmed SARS-CoV-2 infection or an uninfected control (not recorded which). The CDR3 protein: CAISESGGYAEAFF. Read as DNA, the sequence is TGTGCCATCAGTGAGTCGGGAGGGTACGCTGAAGCTTTCTTT.